This record covers a single T cell receptor beta chain. Its target is not known. This CDR3 has 14 residues. V was clipped by 4 bases and J by 8 bases; unmatched bases: 6. The germline V gene has CDR1 SGHRS and CDR2 YFSETQ. The sample is drawn from a study of beta chain features in type 1 diabetes. General observations from the study: People with Type 1 diabetes carried modestly yet significantly shorter TCRB CDR3s in all four CD4+ subsets.

cDNA synthesis used the whole RNA isolate, giving expressed TCRB sequences. The protocol was immunoSEQ multiplex PCR, while the TCRdb copy is restricted to in-frame clones and leaves out a portion. The sample holds around 280,000 clones; about 15% are singletons and the top ten take 0.015% to 0.019%. The clonotype originates from a man aged 18 to 35 with type 1 diabetes. This rearrangement joins TRBV5-1 to TRBJ1-1; 12 bases align to TRBD1. Input material: naive CD4+ T cells from blood. The chain's CDR3 is CASSPGQGAEEAFF. The CDR3 nucleotides read TGCGCCAGCAGCCCGGGACAGGGGGCAGAGGAAGCTTTCTTT.